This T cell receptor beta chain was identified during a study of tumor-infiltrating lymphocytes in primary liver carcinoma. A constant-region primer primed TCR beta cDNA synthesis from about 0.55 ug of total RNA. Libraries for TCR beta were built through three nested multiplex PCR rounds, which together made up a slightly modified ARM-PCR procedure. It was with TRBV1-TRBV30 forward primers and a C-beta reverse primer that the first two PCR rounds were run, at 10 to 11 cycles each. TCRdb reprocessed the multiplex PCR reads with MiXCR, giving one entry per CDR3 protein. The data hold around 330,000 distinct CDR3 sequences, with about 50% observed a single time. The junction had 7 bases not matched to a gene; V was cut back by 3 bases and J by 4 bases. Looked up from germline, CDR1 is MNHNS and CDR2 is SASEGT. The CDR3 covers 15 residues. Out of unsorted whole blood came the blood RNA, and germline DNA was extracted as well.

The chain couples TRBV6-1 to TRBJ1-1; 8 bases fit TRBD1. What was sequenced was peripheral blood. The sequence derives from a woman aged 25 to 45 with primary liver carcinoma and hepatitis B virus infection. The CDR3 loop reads CASSDLDREATEAFF. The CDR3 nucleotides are TGTGCCAGCAGTGACCTGGACAGGGAGGCCACTGAAGCTTTCTTT.